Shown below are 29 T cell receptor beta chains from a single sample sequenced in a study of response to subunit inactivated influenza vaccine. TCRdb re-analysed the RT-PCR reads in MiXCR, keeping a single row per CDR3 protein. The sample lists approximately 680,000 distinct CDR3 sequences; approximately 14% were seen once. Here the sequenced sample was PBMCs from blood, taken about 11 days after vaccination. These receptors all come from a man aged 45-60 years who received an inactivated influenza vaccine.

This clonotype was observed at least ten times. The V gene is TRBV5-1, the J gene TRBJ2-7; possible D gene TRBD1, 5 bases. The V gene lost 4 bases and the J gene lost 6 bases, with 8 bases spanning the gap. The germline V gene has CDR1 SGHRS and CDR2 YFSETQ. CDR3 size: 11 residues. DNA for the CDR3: TGCGCCAGCAGCACCGACAGCGAGCAGTACTTC. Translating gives CASSTDSEQYF.

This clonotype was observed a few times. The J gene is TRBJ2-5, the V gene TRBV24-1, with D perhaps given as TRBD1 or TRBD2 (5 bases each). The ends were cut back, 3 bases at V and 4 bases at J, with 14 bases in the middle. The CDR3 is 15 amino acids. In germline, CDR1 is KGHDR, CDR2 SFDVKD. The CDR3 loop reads CATSDPGPLIETQYF. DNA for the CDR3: TGTGCCACCAGTGATCCGGGACCCCTTATAGAGACCCAGTACTTC.

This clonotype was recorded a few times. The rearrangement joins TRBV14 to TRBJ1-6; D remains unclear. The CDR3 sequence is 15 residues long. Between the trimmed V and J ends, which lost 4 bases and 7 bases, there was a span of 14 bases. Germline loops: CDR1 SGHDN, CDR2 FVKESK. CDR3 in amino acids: CASSLTTWINSPLHF. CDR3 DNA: TGTGCCAGCAGCCTGACCACATGGATAAATTCACCCCTCCACTTT.

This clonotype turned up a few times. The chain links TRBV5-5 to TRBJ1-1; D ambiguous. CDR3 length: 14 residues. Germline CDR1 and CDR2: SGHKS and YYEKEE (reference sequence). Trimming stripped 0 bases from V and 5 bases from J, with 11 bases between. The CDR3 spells CASSLADLGTEAFF. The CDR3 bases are TGTGCCAGCAGCTTGGCCGACCTGGGGACTGAAGCTTTCTTT.

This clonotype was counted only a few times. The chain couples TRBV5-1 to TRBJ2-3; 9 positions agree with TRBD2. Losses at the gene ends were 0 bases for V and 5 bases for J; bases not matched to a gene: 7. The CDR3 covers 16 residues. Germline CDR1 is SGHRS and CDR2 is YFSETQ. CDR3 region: CASSLVLAGFEDTQYF. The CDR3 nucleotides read TGCGCCAGCAGCTTGGTTCTAGCGGGATTTGAAGATACGCAGTATTTT.

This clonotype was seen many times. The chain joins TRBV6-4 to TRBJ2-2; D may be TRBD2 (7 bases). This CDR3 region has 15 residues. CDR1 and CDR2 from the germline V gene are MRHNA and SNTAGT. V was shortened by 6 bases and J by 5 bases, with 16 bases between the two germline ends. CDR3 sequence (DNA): TGTGCCAGCAGCCGTACGGGGGGCGAGACCGGGGAGCTGTTTTTT. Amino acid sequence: CASSRTGGETGELFF.

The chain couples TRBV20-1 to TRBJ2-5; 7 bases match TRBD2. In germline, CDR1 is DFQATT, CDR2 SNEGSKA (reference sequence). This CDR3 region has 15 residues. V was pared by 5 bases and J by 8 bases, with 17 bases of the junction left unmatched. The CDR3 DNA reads TGCAGTGCTGCGGGGAGGACTAGTTTGTTGTTCACCCAGTACTTC. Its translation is CSAAGRTSLLFTQYF.

The CDR3 loop reads CASSRTGTGEETQYF. CDR3 nucleotides: TGTGCCAGCAGTAGAACCGGGACAGGGGAAGAGACCCAGTACTTC. This sequence joins TRBV25-1 and TRBJ2-5; 10 nucleotides align to TRBD1. The CDR3 covers 15 residues. In germline, CDR1 is MGHDK, CDR2 SYGVNS. J gave up 3 bases and V 5 bases, and 6 bases lay outside the gene matches.

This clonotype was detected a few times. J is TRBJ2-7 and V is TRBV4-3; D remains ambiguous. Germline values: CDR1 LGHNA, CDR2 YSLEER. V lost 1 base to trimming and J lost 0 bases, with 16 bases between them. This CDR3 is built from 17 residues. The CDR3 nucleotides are TGCGCCAGCAGCCAAGGAGGATGGACCAGAAGCTCCTACGAGCAGTACTTC. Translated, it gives CASSQGGWTRSSYEQYF.

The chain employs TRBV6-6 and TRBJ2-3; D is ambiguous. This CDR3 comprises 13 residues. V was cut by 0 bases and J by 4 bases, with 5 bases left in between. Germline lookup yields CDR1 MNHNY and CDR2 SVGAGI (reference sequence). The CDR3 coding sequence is TGTGCCAGCAGTTACTCCGAGTCAGATACGCAGTATTTT. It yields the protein CASSYSESDTQYF.

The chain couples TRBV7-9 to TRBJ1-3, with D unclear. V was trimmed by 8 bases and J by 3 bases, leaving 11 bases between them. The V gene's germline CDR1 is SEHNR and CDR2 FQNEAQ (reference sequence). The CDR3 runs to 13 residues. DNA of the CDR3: TGTGCCAGCGCTACGGGTGTTGGAAACACCATATATTTT. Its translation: CASATGVGNTIYF.

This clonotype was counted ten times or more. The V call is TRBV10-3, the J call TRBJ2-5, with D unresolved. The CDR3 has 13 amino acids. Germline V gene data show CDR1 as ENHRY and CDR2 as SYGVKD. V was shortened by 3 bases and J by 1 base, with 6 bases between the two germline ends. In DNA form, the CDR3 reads TGTGCCATCAGTGAATACGGCCAAGAGACCCAGTACTTC. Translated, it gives CAISEYGQETQYF.

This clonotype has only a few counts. This chain's CDR3 is CSVEEGIGYGYTF. The DNA for the CDR3 is TGCAGCGTTGAAGAAGGGATCGGCTATGGCTACACCTTC. The chain couples TRBV29-1 to TRBJ1-2; the D is unclear. CDR1 SQVTM and CDR2 ANQGSEA come from the germline V gene. Trimming shortened V by 0 bases and J by 4 bases, and 9 bases separated the two germline ends. This CDR3 is built from 13 residues.

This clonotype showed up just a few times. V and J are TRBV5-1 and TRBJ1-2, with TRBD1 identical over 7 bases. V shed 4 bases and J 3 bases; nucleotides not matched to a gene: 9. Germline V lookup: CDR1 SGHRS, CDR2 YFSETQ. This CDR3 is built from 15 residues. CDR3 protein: CASSKGQSVDYGYTF. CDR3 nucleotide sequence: TGCGCCAGCAGCAAGGGACAGTCAGTTGACTATGGCTACACCTTC.

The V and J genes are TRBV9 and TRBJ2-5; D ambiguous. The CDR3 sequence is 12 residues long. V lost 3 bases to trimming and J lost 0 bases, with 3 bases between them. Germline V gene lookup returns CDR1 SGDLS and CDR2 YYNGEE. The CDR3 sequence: CASSGDQETQYF. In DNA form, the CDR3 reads TGTGCCAGCAGCGGGGACCAAGAGACCCAGTACTTC.

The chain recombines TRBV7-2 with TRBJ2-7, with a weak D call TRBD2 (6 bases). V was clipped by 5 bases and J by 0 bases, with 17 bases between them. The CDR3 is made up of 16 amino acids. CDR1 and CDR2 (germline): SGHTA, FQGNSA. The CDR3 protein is CASSAVGGTSSYEQYF. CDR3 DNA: TGTGCCAGCAGCGCCGTCGGGGGTACGAGCTCCTACGAGCAGTACTTC.

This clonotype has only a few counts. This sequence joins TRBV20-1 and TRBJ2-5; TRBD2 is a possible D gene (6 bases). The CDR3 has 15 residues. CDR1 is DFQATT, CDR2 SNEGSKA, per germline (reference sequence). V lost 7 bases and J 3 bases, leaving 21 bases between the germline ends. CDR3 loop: CSVYTGRYEEETQYF. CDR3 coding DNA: TGCAGTGTCTACACCGGGAGATATGAAGAAGAGACCCAGTACTTC.

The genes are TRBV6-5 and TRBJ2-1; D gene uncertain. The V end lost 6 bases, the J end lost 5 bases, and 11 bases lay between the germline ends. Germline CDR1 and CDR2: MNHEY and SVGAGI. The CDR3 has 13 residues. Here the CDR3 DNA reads TGTGCCAGCAGCTTAAACCTTGACAATGAGCAGTTCTTC. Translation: CASSLNLDNEQFF.

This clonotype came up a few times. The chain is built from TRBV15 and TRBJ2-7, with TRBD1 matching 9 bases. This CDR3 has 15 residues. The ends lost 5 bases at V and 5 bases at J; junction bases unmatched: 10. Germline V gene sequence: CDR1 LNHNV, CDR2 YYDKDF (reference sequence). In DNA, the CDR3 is TGTGCCACCAGCTGGTCGGGACAGGGTAGGAACGAGCAGTACTTC. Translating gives CATSWSGQGRNEQYF.

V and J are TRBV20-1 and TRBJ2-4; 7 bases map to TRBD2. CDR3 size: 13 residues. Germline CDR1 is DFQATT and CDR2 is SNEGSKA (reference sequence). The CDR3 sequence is CSISLAEQNIQYF. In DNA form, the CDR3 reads TGCAGCATTTCGCTAGCGGAACAAAACATTCAGTACTTC.

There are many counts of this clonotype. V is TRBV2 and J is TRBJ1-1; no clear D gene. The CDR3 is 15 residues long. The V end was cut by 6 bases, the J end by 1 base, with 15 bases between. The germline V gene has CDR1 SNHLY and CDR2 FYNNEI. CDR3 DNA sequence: TGTGCCAGCAGGCCCTACCGGTCGGGGAACACTGAAGCTTTCTTT. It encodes CASRPYRSGNTEAFF.

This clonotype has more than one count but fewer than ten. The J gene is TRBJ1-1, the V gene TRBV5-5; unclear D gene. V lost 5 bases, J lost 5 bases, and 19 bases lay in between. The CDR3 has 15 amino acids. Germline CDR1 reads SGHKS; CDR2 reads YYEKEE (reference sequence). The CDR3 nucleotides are TGTGCCAGCAGATTTACCCTTCAGGCGAGGACTGAAGCTTTCTTT. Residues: CASRFTLQARTEAFF.

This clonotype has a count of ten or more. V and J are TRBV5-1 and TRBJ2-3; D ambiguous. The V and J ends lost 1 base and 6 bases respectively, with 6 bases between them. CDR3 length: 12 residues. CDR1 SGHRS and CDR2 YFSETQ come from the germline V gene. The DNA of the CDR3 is TGCGCCAGCAGCTTGCCCGGGGATACGCAGTATTTT. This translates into CASSLPGDTQYF.

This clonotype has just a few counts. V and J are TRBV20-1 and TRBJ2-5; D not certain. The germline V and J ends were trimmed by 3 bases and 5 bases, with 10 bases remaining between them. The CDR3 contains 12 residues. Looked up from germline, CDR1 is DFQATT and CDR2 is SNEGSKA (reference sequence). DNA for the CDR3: TGCAGTGCTAGGGCCGACGCGGAGACCCAGTACTTC. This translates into CSARADAETQYF.

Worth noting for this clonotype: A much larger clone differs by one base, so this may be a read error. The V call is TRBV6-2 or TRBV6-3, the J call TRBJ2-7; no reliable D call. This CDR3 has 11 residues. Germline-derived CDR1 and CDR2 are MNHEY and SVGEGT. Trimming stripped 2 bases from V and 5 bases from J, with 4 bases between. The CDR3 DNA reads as TGTGCCAGCAGTTACCCGGACGAGCAGTACTTC. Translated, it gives CASSYPDEQYF.

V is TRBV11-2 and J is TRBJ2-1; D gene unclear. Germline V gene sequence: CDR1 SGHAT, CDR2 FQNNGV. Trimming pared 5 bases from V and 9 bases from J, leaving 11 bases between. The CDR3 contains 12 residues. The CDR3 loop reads CASSAPTGEQFF. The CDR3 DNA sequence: TGTGCCAGCAGCGCACCAACGGGTGAGCAGTTCTTC.

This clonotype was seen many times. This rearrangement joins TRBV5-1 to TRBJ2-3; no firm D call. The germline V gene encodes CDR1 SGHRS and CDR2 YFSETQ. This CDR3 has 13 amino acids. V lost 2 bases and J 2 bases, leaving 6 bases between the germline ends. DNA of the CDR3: TGCGCCAGCAGCTTAACCAACACAGATACGCAGTATTTT. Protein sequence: CASSLTNTDTQYF.

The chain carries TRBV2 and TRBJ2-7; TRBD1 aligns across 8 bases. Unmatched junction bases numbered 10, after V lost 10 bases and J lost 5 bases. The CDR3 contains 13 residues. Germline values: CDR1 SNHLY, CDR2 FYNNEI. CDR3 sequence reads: CATSRTGTNEQYF. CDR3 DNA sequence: TGTGCCACCTCTCGGACAGGGACCAACGAGCAGTACTTC.

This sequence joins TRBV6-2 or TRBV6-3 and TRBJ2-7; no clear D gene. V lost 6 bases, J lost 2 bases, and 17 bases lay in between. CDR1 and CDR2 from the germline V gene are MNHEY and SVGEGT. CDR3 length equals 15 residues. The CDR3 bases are TGTGCCAGCAGAATTTCAGGAGCTATTACCTACGAGCAGTACTTC. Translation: CASRISGAITYEQYF.